The 21 T cell receptor beta chains given below trace back to one sample, sequenced in a study of cytomegalovirus exposure and HLA in healthy donors. Vbeta (60) and Jbeta (13) primers were used in the PCR. Only in-frame clones appear in the TCRdb table, and some are missing; sequencing was by immunoSEQ multiplex PCR. This sample has about 72,000 clones, with 75% to 85% found just once. The specimen sequenced was PBMCs. The receptors stem from a human donor in good health.

The chain carries TRBV9 and TRBJ2-7, with D maybe TRBD1 (6 bases). The CDR3 runs 14 residues. V was clipped by 1 base and J by 5 bases, with 13 bases between them. Germline V gives CDR1 SGDLS, CDR2 YYNGEE. This chain's CDR3 is CASSVSTGPHEQYF. CDR3 sequence (DNA): TGTGCCAGCAGCGTATCTACAGGGCCCCACGAGCAGTACTTC.

This clone was found once. V usage is TRBV6-6 and J usage is TRBJ1-5; 7 nucleotides match TRBD1. CDR1 is MNHNY, CDR2 SVGAGI, per germline (reference sequence). The V segment lost 9 bases and the J segment 5 bases; nucleotides outside the gene matches: 7. CDR3 size: 13 residues. The CDR3 DNA is TGTGCCAGTGAAGACAGGGTTCATCAGCCCCAGCATTTT. It codes for CASEDRVHQPQHF.

Note on this clone: The germline gene is not matched at one end of the junction; a read error may be the cause. The V call is TRBV7-9, the J call TRBJ2-7, with TRBD2 matching 11 bases. CDR1 and CDR2 from the germline V gene are SEHNR and FQNEAQ (reference sequence). This CDR3 is built from 18 residues. CDR3 in DNA: TGTTCCAGCAGCCGTTCAGTAGCGGGGGGGGCTGGCGGGTACGAGCAGTACTTC. Protein product: CSSSRSVAGGAGGYEQYF.

The gene calls are TRBV19 and TRBJ1-1, with D possibly TRBD1 on 5 matching bases. This CDR3 is 14 amino acids long. V was clipped by 6 bases and J by 5 bases, with 16 bases between them. Germline CDR1 reads LNHDA; CDR2 reads SQIVND (reference sequence). The CDR3 loop is CASRPRGLGTEAFF. CDR3 in DNA: TGTGCCAGTAGGCCCCGGGGGTTGGGTACTGAAGCTTTCTTT.

The chain employs TRBV29-1 and TRBJ1-5, with 9 bases lining up with TRBD1. Germline V gene data show CDR1 as SQVTM and CDR2 as ANQGSEA. The V and J ends lost 4 bases and 3 bases, in that order; junction bases with no gene match: 4. The CDR3 sequence is 14 residues long. Written as DNA, the CDR3 is TGCAGCGTTGGACAGGGGGGACTCAATCAGCCCCAGCATTTT. This codes for CSVGQGGLNQPQHF.

The CDR3 coding sequence is TGTGCCAGCAGCTCCGGGACTAGCGGGAGCACAGATACGCAGTATTTT. Translation gives CASSSGTSGSTDTQYF. The chain is built from TRBV7-2 and TRBJ2-3, with 12 bases matching TRBD2. V gave up 4 bases and J gave up 0 bases; unmatched junction bases: 2. CDR1 SGHTA and CDR2 FQGNSA come from the germline V gene. The CDR3 consists of 16 residues.

V usage is TRBV4-2 and J usage is TRBJ2-2, with TRBD2 matching over 11 bases. Germline lookup yields CDR1 LGHNA and CDR2 YNFKEQ. Trimming cost V 8 bases and J 0 bases; bases outside gene matches: 17. The CDR3 totals 20 residues. CDR3: CASGRGPVSGGAANTGELFF. The CDR3 DNA reads as TGTGCCAGCGGCCGCGGGCCCGTTAGCGGGGGGGCCGCGAACACCGGGGAGCTGTTTTTT.

The chain uses TRBV10-2 and TRBJ1-4, with a weak D call TRBD1 (5 bases). The CDR3 extends over 14 amino acids. In germline, CDR1 is WSHSY, CDR2 SAAADI. The ends were cut back, 2 bases at V and 10 bases at J, with 14 bases in the middle. This CDR3 reads CASSERTAGGKLFF. DNA of the CDR3: TGCGCCAGCAGTGAGCGGACCGCCGGGGGAAAACTGTTTTTT.

This clone has more than one count but fewer than ten. An end of the junction differs from the germline gene, which may be a read error. The rearrangement links TRBV10-2 to TRBJ2-7, with D possibly matching TRBD2 (6 bases). The germline CDR1 and CDR2 sequences are WSHSY and SAAADI. This CDR3 contains 11 residues. The CDR3 coding sequence is TGCGCCAGCAGTCCAGGGCTAGCGCCGAACTTC. Residues: CASSPGLAPNF.

The chain joins TRBV19 to TRBJ2-7, with no clear D. Trimming took off 2 bases at V and 1 base at J, with 6 bases between the two ends. Germline V gene data show CDR1 as LNHDA and CDR2 as SQIVND (reference sequence). This CDR3 is built from 13 residues. The CDR3 is CASSIQISYEQYF. CDR3 bases: TGTGCCAGTAGTATACAGATTTCCTACGAGCAGTACTTC. The whole variable domain, remainder taken from reference TRBV19 and TRBJ2-7, is DGGITQSPKYLFRKEGQNVTLSCEQNLNHDAMYWYRQDPGQGLRLIYYSQIVNDFQKGDIAEGYSVSREKKESFPLTVTSAQKNPTAFYLCASSIQISYEQYFGPGTRLTVT.

This chain joins TRBV20-1 and TRBJ2-7; D uncertain. Trimming removed 0 bases at V and 4 bases at J, with 4 bases between. The V gene's germline CDR1 is DFQATT and CDR2 SNEGSKA (reference sequence). The CDR3 covers 11 residues. The CDR3 reads CSARDLYEQYF. CDR3 bases: TGCAGTGCTAGAGATTTATACGAGCAGTACTTC.

This chain connects TRBV18 to TRBJ1-5, with D perhaps TRBD1 (6 bases). V was pared by 3 bases and J by 3 bases, with 9 bases between. The CDR3 spans 14 residues. The V gene's germline CDR1 is KGHSH and CDR2 LQKENI. The DNA of the CDR3 is TGTGCCAGCTCACCCGGACAGAACAATCAGCCCCAGCATTTT. Its protein is CASSPGQNNQPQHF. Together with reference TRBV18 and TRBJ1-5, the CDR3 gives the full variable domain: NAGVMQNPRHLVRRRGQEARLRCSPMKGHSHVYWYRQLPEEGLKFMVYLQKENIIDESGMPKERFSAEFPKEGPSILRIQQVVRGDSAAYFCASSPGQNNQPQHFGDGTRLSIL.

V is TRBV14 and J is TRBJ2-7; tentatively, D is TRBD1 (6 bases). The V end lost 2 bases, the J end lost 6 bases, and 11 bases lay between the germline ends. Germline CDR1 is SGHDN and CDR2 is FVKESK. This CDR3 has 13 amino acids. The CDR3 DNA sequence: TGTGCCAGCAGCCAAACCCAGGGGCGCGAGCAGTACTTC. This gives the protein CASSQTQGREQYF. The full variable domain, in which reference TRBV14 and TRBJ2-7 provide the parts outside the CDR3, is EAGVTQFPSHSVIEKGQTVTLRCDPISGHDNLYWYRRVMGKEIKFLLHFVKESKQDESGMPNNRFLAERTGGTYSTLKVQPAELEDSGVYFCASSQTQGREQYFGPGTRLTVT.

This clone was counted only a few times. The CDR3 DNA reads as TGTGCCAGCAGCCCTTTGGAGGTCCCCTCCTACGAGCAGTACTTC. It yields the protein CASSPLEVPSYEQYF. The chain links TRBV5-6 to TRBJ2-7; a possible D gene is TRBD2 (5 bases). Germline values: CDR1 SGHDT, CDR2 YYEEEE. The V gene lost 4 bases and the J gene lost 0 bases, with 14 bases spanning the gap. This CDR3 has 15 residues.

The chain combines TRBV18 with TRBJ1-2, with D hard to call. V was cut by 3 bases and J by 6 bases, with 5 bases left in between. The CDR3 is 11 amino acids. Per the germline V gene, CDR1 is KGHSH and CDR2 is LQKENI. CDR3 nucleotides: TGTGCCAGCTCACCTACGGATGGCTACACCTTC. Amino acid sequence: CASSPTDGYTF.

The V and J genes are TRBV11-3 and TRBJ2-1; no reliable D call. Germline V gene sequence: CDR1 SGHNT, CDR2 YENEEA. CDR3 length: 13 residues. V was cut by 1 base and J by 5 bases, with 6 bases left in between. This CDR3 reads CASSLGRNNEQFF. CDR3 bases: TGTGCCAGCAGCTTAGGCAGAAACAATGAGCAGTTCTTC.

The V call is TRBV12-5, the J call TRBJ2-7, with TRBD1 identical over 7 bases. This CDR3 comprises 13 residues. With 4 bases clipped from V and 3 bases from J, the junction kept 3 bases outside the gene matches. CDR1 is LGHNT and CDR2 is FRNRAP in the germline V gene. The CDR3 sequence is CASGSTGNYEQYF. The CDR3 DNA sequence: TGTGCTAGTGGTTCGACAGGGAACTACGAGCAGTACTTC. Drawing the rest from reference TRBV12-5 and TRBJ2-7, the complete variable domain is DARVTQTPRHKVTEMGQEVTMRCQPILGHNTVFWYRQTMMQGLELLAYFRNRAPLDDSGMPKDRFSAEMPDATLATLKIQPSEPRDSAVYFCASGSTGNYEQYFGPGTRLTVT.

In its sample, this clone was seen a few times. The V call is TRBV4-2, the J call TRBJ2-7; 11 bases map to TRBD2. Germline loops: CDR1 LGHNA, CDR2 YNFKEQ. V lost 1 base, J lost 2 bases, and 10 bases stayed unmatched. CDR3 length: 18 amino acids. The CDR3 bases are TGTGCCAGCAGCCAAGGACCCCCCCTAGCGGGGGGCGCCTACGAGCAGTACTTC. Translation: CASSQGPPLAGGAYEQYF.

This clone was counted between two and nine times. V usage is TRBV11-2 and J usage is TRBJ1-6, with TRBD1 matching 8 bases. CDR1 is SGHAT, CDR2 FQNNGV, per germline. Unmatched junction bases numbered 4, after V lost 5 bases and J lost 10 bases. CDR3 length equals 13 residues. CDR3 coding DNA: TGTGCCAGCAGCCCGGACAGGGTGTCACCCCTCCACTTT. Encoded protein: CASSPDRVSPLHF.

Comment on this clone: Relative to the germline gene, one junction end is altered; a read error may explain this. V usage is TRBV29-1 and J usage is TRBJ1-2; 10 positions agree with TRBD1. The CDR3 spans 13 residues. CDR1 is SQVTM and CDR2 is ANQGSEA in the germline V gene. CDR3 residues: CSVGDRGFYGYPF. CDR3 nucleotide sequence: TGCAGCGTTGGGGACAGGGGTTTCTATGGCTACCCCTTC.

The chain combines TRBV6-6 with TRBJ1-4; 7 nucleotides agree with TRBD1. The CDR3 is 14 amino acids. Germline V gene data show CDR1 as MNHNY and CDR2 as SVGAGI (reference sequence). V shed 7 bases, J shed 2 bases, and the junction held 4 bases outside the gene matches. CDR3 nucleotide sequence: TGTGCCAGCACAGGGGGGTGGACTAATGAAAAACTGTTTTTT. Its protein product is CASTGGWTNEKLFF.